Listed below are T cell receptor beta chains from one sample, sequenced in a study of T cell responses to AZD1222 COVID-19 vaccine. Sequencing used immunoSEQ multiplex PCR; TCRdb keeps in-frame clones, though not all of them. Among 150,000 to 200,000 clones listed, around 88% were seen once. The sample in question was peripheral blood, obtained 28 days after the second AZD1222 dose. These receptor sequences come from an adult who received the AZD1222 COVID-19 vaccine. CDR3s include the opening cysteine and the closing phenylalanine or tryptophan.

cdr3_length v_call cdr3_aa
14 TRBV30 CAWTPRLVGTEAFF
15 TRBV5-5 CASSLAGTGGYEQYF
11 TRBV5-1 CASSFSYEQYF
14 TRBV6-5 CASRPQGEGAKAFF
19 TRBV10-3 CAISESRLAGATRRNEQFF
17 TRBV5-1 CASSLVSTSGGAAEQFF
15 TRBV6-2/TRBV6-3 CASSLAGGIYNEQFF
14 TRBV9 CASSAARASSPAFF
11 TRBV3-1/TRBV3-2 CASSLYNEQFF
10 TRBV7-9 CASSLDEQFF
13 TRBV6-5 CASMGIYNSPLHF
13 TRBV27 CASSWTADSGYTF
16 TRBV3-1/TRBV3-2 CASSRRAESSGNTIYF
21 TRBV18 CASSPQYPGTSGGAFTGELFF
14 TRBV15 CATSRDRGGGGYTF
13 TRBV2 CAGGQGLGQPQHF
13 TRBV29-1 CSVAGGLALEAFF
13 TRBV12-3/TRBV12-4 CASSLGGPEKLFF
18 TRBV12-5 CASGLVALGDSHSYEQYF
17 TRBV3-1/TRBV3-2 CASSRMDRAAGANVLTF
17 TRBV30 CAWTVGLVLRMNTEAFF
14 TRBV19 CASSIGGVNQPQHF
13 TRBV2 CASSVERDQPQHF
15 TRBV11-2 CASSLAAGVGETQYF
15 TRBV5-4 CASSFTGLAADTQYF
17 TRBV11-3 CASSSGLRDTREETQYF
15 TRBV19 CASSILGSGANVLTF
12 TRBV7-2 CASSLSRSPLHF
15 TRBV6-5 CASSSRRRAGNTIYF
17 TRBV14 CASSPGLAGGPTHEQFF
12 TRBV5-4 CATSGTAYEQYF
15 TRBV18 CASSIGAGAGNTIYF
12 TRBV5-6 CASSFSSYGYTF
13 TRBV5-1 CASSFGLEQPQHF
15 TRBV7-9 CASSSLGTNSYEQYF
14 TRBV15 CATSGGGESQEQYF
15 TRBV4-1 CASSQDWQNTGELFF
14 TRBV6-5 CASSPRAGGNEQFF
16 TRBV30 CAWPWGLTYSNQPQHF
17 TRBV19 CASSDRGTGFSTDTQYF
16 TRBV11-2 CASSLRADSSYNEQFF
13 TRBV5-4 CASSLETGRGYTF
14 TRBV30 CAWRTGGSNYGYTF
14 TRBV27 CASRETRLTDTQYF
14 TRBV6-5 CASRRDSYNSPLHF
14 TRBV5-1 CASSLEKAVDIQYF
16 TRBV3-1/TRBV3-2 CASSHFKRSSTDTQYF
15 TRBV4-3 CASSQDRYTHTEAFF
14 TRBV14 CASSPRTLYNEQFF
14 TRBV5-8 CASSPTGRDLTQYF
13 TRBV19 CASSQGGEAEAFF
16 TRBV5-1 CASSPDTSSSGNTIYF
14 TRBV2 CASSLQGRDYEQYF
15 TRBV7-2 CASSLARERRETQYF
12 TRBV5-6 CASSLSPGELFF
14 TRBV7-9 CASSFSKQSIGYTF
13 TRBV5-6 CASSWGGNQPQHF